Following are 14 T cell receptor beta chains from one sample sequenced in a study of cytomegalovirus exposure and HLA in healthy donors. Primers for the PCR totalled 60 Vbeta and 13 Jbeta. Measured with immunoSEQ multiplex PCR; TCRdb has only the in-frame clones, and not every one. This table has roughly 150,000 clones, about 64% appearing once. Sequenced input: PBMCs. The receptors were gathered from a woman between 25 and 40 years old in good health and CMV-seropositive.

The chain links TRBV5-6 to TRBJ2-5; a possible D gene is TRBD1 (6 bases). Between the trimmed V and J ends, which lost 5 bases and 1 base, there was a span of 12 bases. The CDR3 spans 14 residues. CDR1 SGHDT and CDR2 YYEEEE come from the germline V gene. CDR3 DNA sequence: TGTGCCAGCAGTTTTCAACAGGGCCAAGAGACCCAGTACTTC. Translation: CASSFQQGQETQYF.

The V gene is TRBV5-1, the J gene TRBJ2-7; TRBD1 matches 9 bases. The CDR3 sequence is 15 residues long. V lost 4 bases, J lost 6 bases, and 11 bases stayed unmatched. Per the germline V gene, CDR1 is SGHRS and CDR2 is YFSETQ. The CDR3 nucleotides read TGCGCCAGCAGCCTGGGACAGGGAAGGGTCAGCGAGCAGTACTTC. Protein: CASSLGQGRVSEQYF.

This chain links TRBV19 with TRBJ1-2, with 10 nucleotides matching TRBD1. The CDR3 consists of 16 residues. Trimming took 9 bases from V and 3 from J; bases not matched to a gene: 13. Germline V lookup: CDR1 LNHDA, CDR2 SQIVND (reference sequence). The CDR3 DNA follows: TGTGCCAGCAGAGAGAATCCGGGACAGGGGTACTATGGCTACACCTTC. It specifies CASRENPGQGYYGYTF.

The gene calls are TRBV28 and TRBJ2-2; 9 nucleotides match TRBD1. The germline CDR1 and CDR2 sequences are MDHEN and SYDVKM. The CDR3 totals 17 residues. V was clipped by 6 bases and J by 3 bases; unmatched bases: 11. In DNA, the CDR3 is TGTGCCAGCAGGTTCTCCCTGGGACAGGGAGACACCGGGGAGCTGTTTTTT. Its protein is CASRFSLGQGDTGELFF. The complete variable domain, with remaining parts taken from reference TRBV28 and TRBJ2-2, reads DVKVTQSSRYLVKRTGEKVFLECVQDMDHENMFWYRQDPGLGLRLIYFSYDVKMKEKGDIPEGYSVSREKKERFSLILESASTNQTSMYLCASRFSLGQGDTGELFFGEGSRLTVL.

In regard to this clone: Being one base from a much bigger clone, this may be a read error. The rearrangement uses TRBV27 and TRBJ2-7; 12 bases are a match to TRBD2. The V segment lost 5 bases and the J segment 1 base; nucleotides outside the gene matches: 3. The CDR3 length is 15 residues. Germline CDR1 MNHEY, CDR2 SMNVEV (reference sequence). The DNA for the CDR3 is TGTGCCAGCAGTCCCGGGACTAGCGGGTCCTACGAGCAGTACTTC. Amino acid sequence: CASSPGTSGSYEQYF.

In this sample, this clone turned up once. CDR3 protein: CASSLEGPGYEQYF. The DNA of the CDR3 is TGCGCCAGCAGCTTGGAGGGGCCGGGCTACGAGCAGTACTTC. The V gene is TRBV5-1, the J gene TRBJ2-7; TRBD1 might be the D (5 bases). This CDR3 comprises 14 residues. Looked up from germline, CDR1 is SGHRS and CDR2 is YFSETQ. V lost 0 bases and J 3 bases, leaving 10 bases between the germline ends. The full variable domain, in which reference TRBV5-1 and TRBJ2-7 provide the parts outside the CDR3, is KAGVTQTPRYLIKTRGQQVTLSCSPISGHRSVSWYQQTPGQGLQFLFEYFSETQRNKGNFPGRFSGRQFSNSRSEMNVSTLELGDSALYLCASSLEGPGYEQYFGPGTRLTVT.

The chain couples TRBV7-2 to TRBJ2-2, with 8 bases matching TRBD2. The CDR3 is 15 amino acids. J gave up 0 bases and V 6 bases, and 3 bases lay outside the gene matches. Germline V gives CDR1 SGHTA, CDR2 FQGNSA. The CDR3 spells CASRKTSANTGELFF. Written as DNA, the CDR3 is TGTGCCAGCAGGAAGACTAGCGCGAACACCGGGGAGCTGTTTTTT. Supplemented by reference TRBV7-2 and TRBJ2-2, the full variable domain reads GAGVSQSPSNKVTEKGKDVELRCDPISGHTALYWYRQSLGQGLEFLIYFQGNSAPDKSGLPSDRFSAERTGGSVSTLTIQRTQQEDSAVYLCASRKTSANTGELFFGEGSRLTVL.

In the case of this clone: Other DNA sequences in the same sample also yield this CDR3. The rearrangement uses TRBV7-8 and TRBJ1-4; 10 positions match TRBD1. The J segment lost 11 bases and the V segment lost 5 bases, leaving 8 bases of the junction unmatched. The CDR3 is made up of 14 amino acids. Germline CDR1 SGHVS, CDR2 FQNEAQ. As DNA, the CDR3 is TGTGCCAGCAGCAGGGACAGGGGTGCAGAGAAACTGTTTTTT. Residues: CASSRDRGAEKLFF.

This clone was detected a few times. The CDR3 is CASRLTGDGSYEQYF. Written as DNA, the CDR3 is TGTGCCAGCAGGTTGACAGGGGACGGGTCCTACGAGCAGTACTTC. The genes are TRBV5-4 and TRBJ2-7; 8 nucleotides line up with TRBD1. Trimming removed 5 bases from V and 1 base from J; junction bases left unmatched: 8. This CDR3 contains 15 residues. Germline lookup yields CDR1 SGHNT and CDR2 YYREEE (reference sequence).

With regard to this clone: Other DNA sequences from this sample encode an identical CDR3 as well. The chain combines TRBV7-9 with TRBJ1-1, with 7 bases matching TRBD1. V shed 5 bases, J shed 1 base, and the junction held 1 base outside the gene matches. Per the germline V gene, CDR1 is SEHNR and CDR2 is FQNEAQ (reference sequence). The CDR3 contains 13 residues. CDR3 in DNA: TGTGCCAGCAGCCGGACAGGGAACACTGAAGCTTTCTTT. It translates to CASSRTGNTEAFF.

This clone occurred a few times. The J gene is TRBJ2-7, the V gene TRBV18, with 8 bases aligning to TRBD1. The CDR3 covers 14 residues. Trimming took 3 bases from V and 4 from J; bases not matched to a gene: 5. Germline V lookup: CDR1 KGHSH, CDR2 LQKENI. The CDR3 here is CASSPGTGLYEQYF. The CDR3 coding sequence is TGTGCCAGCTCACCCGGGACAGGACTTTACGAGCAGTACTTC.

The J gene is TRBJ1-5, the V gene TRBV7-2, with a possible D match to TRBD1 (5 bases). Looked up from germline, CDR1 is SGHTA and CDR2 is FQGNSA. The CDR3 spans 15 residues. V lost 7 bases and J lost 2, with 15 bases in between. In DNA, the CDR3 is TGTGCCAGCAATCCCCAGGGTTTCGGCAATCAGCCCCAGCATTTT. Its protein is CASNPQGFGNQPQHF.

The V call is TRBV5-5, the J call TRBJ2-7; maybe TRBD1 (6 bases). Trimming left V 1 base short and J 3 bases short, with 17 bases between. Germline V gene sequence: CDR1 SGHKS, CDR2 YYEKEE (reference sequence). This CDR3 region has 16 residues. CDR3 residues: CASSLIEAVRGYEQYF. The DNA for the CDR3 is TGTGCCAGCAGCTTGATAGAGGCAGTCAGGGGCTACGAGCAGTACTTC. Full variable domain (missing parts from reference TRBV5-5 and TRBJ2-7): DAGVTQSPTHLIKTRGQQVTLRCSPISGHKSVSWYQQVLGQGPQFIFQYYEKEERGRGNFPDRFSARQFPNYSSELNVNALLLGDSALYLCASSLIEAVRGYEQYFGPGTRLTVT.

V gene TRBV6-5 combines with J gene TRBJ1-2; D gene uncertain. V lost 0 bases, J lost 7 bases, and 12 bases lay in between. CDR1 and CDR2 from the germline V gene are MNHEY and SVGAGI. The CDR3 runs 14 residues. CDR3 sequence reads: CASSYSRGWGGYTF. The CDR3 DNA is TGTGCCAGCAGTTACTCGCGGGGATGGGGTGGCTACACCTTC.